Below are 14 T cell receptor beta chains sequenced from a single sample in a study of cytomegalovirus exposure and HLA in healthy donors. Researchers ran the PCR with 60 Vbeta and 13 Jbeta primers. Generated by immunoSEQ multiplex PCR, the TCRdb table keeps only in-frame clones and is missing some. In the table there are 150,000 to 200,000 clones, approximately 71% of which are singletons. Material: PBMCs. These receptors were taken from a man younger than 45 in good health and CMV-seropositive.

The chain couples TRBV28 to TRBJ2-2, with D tentatively TRBD2 (10 bases). Per the germline V gene, CDR1 is MDHEN and CDR2 is SYDVKM. CDR3 length: 18 amino acids. Between the trimmed V and J ends, which lost 3 bases and 2 bases, there was a span of 19 bases. The CDR3 reads CASSFSGGTGLNTGELFF. The CDR3 bases are TGTGCCAGCAGTTTTAGCGGGGGGACAGGGCTCAACACCGGGGAGCTGTTTTTT.

The rearrangement joins TRBV9 to TRBJ2-1; 7 nucleotides line up with TRBD2. CDR3 length: 16 amino acids. V shed 0 bases and J 6 bases; nucleotides not matched to a gene: 9. CDR1 is SGDLS, CDR2 YYNGEE, per germline. This chain's CDR3 is CASSVVSRGRANEQFF. In DNA, the CDR3 is TGTGCCAGCAGCGTAGTTTCAAGAGGGAGGGCCAATGAGCAGTTCTTC. The full variable domain, in which reference TRBV9 and TRBJ2-1 provide the parts outside the CDR3, is DSGVTQTPKHLITATGQRVTLRCSPRSGDLSVYWYQQSLDQGLQFLIQYYNGEERAKGNILERFSAQQFPDLHSELNLSSLELGDSALYFCASSVVSRGRANEQFFGPGTRLTVL.

This clone was recorded once. As DNA, the CDR3 is TGTGCCTGGAGTGGGGCAGAAAACTACAATGAGCAGTTCTTC. As protein: CAWSGAENYNEQFF. The chain has TRBV30 and TRBJ2-1, with D hard to call. Trimming stripped 1 base from V and 3 bases from J, with 10 bases between. The CDR3 has 14 residues. The germline V gene encodes CDR1 GTSNPN and CDR2 SVGIG (reference sequence).

The V and J genes are TRBV30 and TRBJ1-4; no clear D gene. The CDR3 spans 12 residues. V dropped 2 bases and J dropped 2 bases, with 3 bases sitting between them. Germline CDR1 GTSNPN, CDR2 SVGIG (reference sequence). CDR3 bases: TGTGCCTGGAGTCCGACTAATGAAAAACTGTTTTTT. The encoded protein is CAWSPTNEKLFF.

This chain connects TRBV5-6 to TRBJ2-5; D gene ambiguous. This CDR3 is built from 15 residues. Trimming pared 2 bases from V and 0 bases from J, leaving 11 bases between. Per germline, CDR1 SGHDT and CDR2 YYEEEE. Here the CDR3 reads CASSFPLQYQETQYF. The CDR3 DNA reads TGTGCCAGCAGCTTCCCCCTACAGTACCAAGAGACCCAGTACTTC.

This clone was observed once. V and J are TRBV9 and TRBJ2-6, with 12 positions matching TRBD2. The CDR3 runs 19 residues. Trimming at V came to 0 bases and at J to 3 bases, leaving 7 bases not matched to a gene. CDR1 SGDLS and CDR2 YYNGEE come from the germline V gene. The CDR3 protein is CASSVVASGREFGANVLTF. The DNA for the CDR3 is TGTGCCAGCAGCGTAGTCGCTAGCGGGAGGGAATTTGGGGCCAACGTCCTGACTTTC. Full variable domain (rest looked up from reference TRBV9 and TRBJ2-6): DSGVTQTPKHLITATGQRVTLRCSPRSGDLSVYWYQQSLDQGLQFLIQYYNGEERAKGNILERFSAQQFPDLHSELNLSSLELGDSALYFCASSVVASGREFGANVLTFGAGSRLTVL.

The V gene is TRBV14, the J gene TRBJ2-7, with D unclear. The germline gives CDR1 SGHDN, CDR2 FVKESK. Between the trimmed V and J ends, which lost 4 bases and 4 bases, there was a span of 8 bases. This CDR3 has 12 amino acids. The CDR3 region is CASSPDNYEQYF. As DNA, the CDR3 is TGTGCCAGCAGCCCAGATAATTACGAGCAGTACTTC. Together with reference TRBV14 and TRBJ2-7, the CDR3 gives the full variable domain: EAGVTQFPSHSVIEKGQTVTLRCDPISGHDNLYWYRRVMGKEIKFLLHFVKESKQDESGMPNNRFLAERTGGTYSTLKVQPAELEDSGVYFCASSPDNYEQYFGPGTRLTVT.

This chain uses TRBV4-1 with TRBJ2-3; D is unclear. V shed 4 bases and J shed 3 bases, with 11 bases lying between them. This CDR3 has 14 amino acids. The germline V gene encodes CDR1 MGHRA and CDR2 YSYEKL. CDR3 loop: CASSLEDLTDTQYF. Written as DNA, the CDR3 is TGCGCCAGCAGCCTTGAGGATTTGACAGATACGCAGTATTTT.

The chain joins TRBV28 to TRBJ1-2; D remains ambiguous. This CDR3 comprises 12 residues. The V gene lost 4 bases and the J gene lost 5 bases, with 8 bases spanning the gap. Germline V gene sequence: CDR1 MDHEN, CDR2 SYDVKM. CDR3 loop: CASSSNIYGYTF. DNA of the CDR3: TGTGCCAGCAGTTCCAACATATATGGCTACACCTTC.

J is TRBJ1-5 and V is TRBV10-2; D possibly corresponds to TRBD1 (6 bases). With 6 bases removed from V and 5 bases from J, the gap between germline ends came to 17 bases. This CDR3 comprises 15 residues. CDR1 is WSHSY and CDR2 is SAAADI in the germline V gene. CDR3: CASRATGTVDQPQHF. CDR3 sequence (DNA): TGCGCCAGCAGAGCCACAGGGACGGTGGATCAGCCCCAGCATTTT.

This chain links TRBV2 with TRBJ1-5, with D possibly TRBD1 on 6 matching bases. CDR3 length: 15 residues. V was clipped by 0 bases and J by 7 bases, with 13 bases between them. Per germline, CDR1 SNHLY and CDR2 FYNNEI. The CDR3 reads CASSEAGGQNQPQHF. The CDR3 DNA reads as TGTGCCAGCAGTGAAGCAGGGGGTCAAAACCAGCCCCAGCATTTT. Based on the CDR3 plus reference TRBV2 and TRBJ1-5, the full variable domain is EPEVTQTPSHQVTQMGQEVILRCVPISNHLYFYWYRQILGQKVEFLVSFYNNEISEKSEIFDDQFSVERPDGSNFTLKIRSTKLEDSAMYFCASSEAGGQNQPQHFGDGTRLSIL.

The gene calls are TRBV5-4 and TRBJ2-1; 7 bases are a match to TRBD2. Germline values: CDR1 SGHNT, CDR2 YYREEE (reference sequence). The CDR3 consists of 15 residues. V was pared by 0 bases and J by 5 bases, with 5 bases of the junction left unmatched. This chain's CDR3 is CASSLEGTIHNEQFF. For the CDR3, the DNA is TGTGCCAGCAGCTTGGAAGGGACTATCCACAATGAGCAGTTCTTC.

This chain links TRBV30 with TRBJ1-1; D possibly corresponds to TRBD1 (5 bases). V was pared by 1 base and J by 4 bases, with 10 bases between. The CDR3 contains 13 residues. CDR1 is GTSNPN, CDR2 SVGIG, per germline (reference sequence). The CDR3 nucleotides read TGTGCCTGGAGTGCCAGGGCCGTCACTGAAGCTTTCTTT. It encodes CAWSARAVTEAFF.

V is TRBV6-5 and J is TRBJ1-5; D possibly corresponds to TRBD1 (6 bases). Per germline, CDR1 MNHEY and CDR2 SVGAGI. This CDR3 contains 13 residues. The V and J ends lost 6 bases and 8 bases respectively, with 14 bases between them. The CDR3 protein is CASRPGVWEPQHF. The CDR3 region has the DNA TGTGCCAGCAGACCAGGGGTTTGGGAGCCCCAGCATTTT.